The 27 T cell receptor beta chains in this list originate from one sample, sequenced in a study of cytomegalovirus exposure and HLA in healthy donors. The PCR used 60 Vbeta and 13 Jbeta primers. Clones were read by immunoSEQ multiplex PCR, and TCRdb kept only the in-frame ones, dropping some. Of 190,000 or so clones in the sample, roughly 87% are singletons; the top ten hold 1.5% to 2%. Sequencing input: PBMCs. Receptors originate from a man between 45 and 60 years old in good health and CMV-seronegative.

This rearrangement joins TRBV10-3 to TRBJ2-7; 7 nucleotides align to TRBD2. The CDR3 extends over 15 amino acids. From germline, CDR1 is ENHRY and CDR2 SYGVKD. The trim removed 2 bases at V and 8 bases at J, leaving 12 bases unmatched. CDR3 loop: CAISELTGGTTKQYF. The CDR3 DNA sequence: TGTGCCATCAGTGAGCTGACGGGGGGTACGACGAAGCAGTACTTC.

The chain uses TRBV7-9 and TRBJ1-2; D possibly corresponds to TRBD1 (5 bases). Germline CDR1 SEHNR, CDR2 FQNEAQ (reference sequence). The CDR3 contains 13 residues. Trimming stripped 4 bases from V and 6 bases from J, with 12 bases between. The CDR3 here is CASSSDRDDGYTF. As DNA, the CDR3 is TGTGCCAGCAGCTCAGACAGAGACGATGGCTACACCTTC.

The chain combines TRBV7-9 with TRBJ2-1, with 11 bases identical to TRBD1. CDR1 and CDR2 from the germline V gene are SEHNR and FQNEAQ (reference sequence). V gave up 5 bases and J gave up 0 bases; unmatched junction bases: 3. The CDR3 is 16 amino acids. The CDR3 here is CASSRGQGGSYNEQFF. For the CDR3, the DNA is TGTGCCAGCAGCCGGGGACAGGGGGGCTCCTACAATGAGCAGTTCTTC.

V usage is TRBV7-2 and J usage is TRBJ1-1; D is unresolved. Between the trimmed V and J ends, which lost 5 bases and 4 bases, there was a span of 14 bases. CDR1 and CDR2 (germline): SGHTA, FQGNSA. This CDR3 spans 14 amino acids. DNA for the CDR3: TGTGCCAGCAGCCGGCCCCAGGAGGGCACTGAAGCTTTCTTT. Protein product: CASSRPQEGTEAFF.

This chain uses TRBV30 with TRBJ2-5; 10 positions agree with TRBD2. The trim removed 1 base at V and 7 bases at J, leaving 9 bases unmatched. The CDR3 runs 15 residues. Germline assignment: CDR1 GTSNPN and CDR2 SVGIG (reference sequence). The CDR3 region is CAWSASGGRWGTQYF. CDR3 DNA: TGTGCCTGGAGTGCTAGCGGGGGCCGCTGGGGGACCCAGTACTTC.

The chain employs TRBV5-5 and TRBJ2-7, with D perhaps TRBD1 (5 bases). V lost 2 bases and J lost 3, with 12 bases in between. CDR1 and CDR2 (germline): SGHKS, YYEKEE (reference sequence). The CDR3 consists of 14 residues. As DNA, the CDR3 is TGTGCCAGCAGCTTAGGCCCAGGGAACTACGAGCAGTACTTC. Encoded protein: CASSLGPGNYEQYF. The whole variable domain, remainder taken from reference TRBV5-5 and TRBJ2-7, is DAGVTQSPTHLIKTRGQQVTLRCSPISGHKSVSWYQQVLGQGPQFIFQYYEKEERGRGNFPDRFSARQFPNYSSELNVNALLLGDSALYLCASSLGPGNYEQYFGPGTRLTVT.

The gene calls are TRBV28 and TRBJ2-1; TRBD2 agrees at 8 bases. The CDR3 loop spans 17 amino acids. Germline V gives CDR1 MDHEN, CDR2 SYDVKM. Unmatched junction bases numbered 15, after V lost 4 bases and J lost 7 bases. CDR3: CASSSGGETGGVNEQFF. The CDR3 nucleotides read TGTGCCAGCAGTTCGGGGGGCGAGACGGGAGGGGTTAATGAGCAGTTCTTC.

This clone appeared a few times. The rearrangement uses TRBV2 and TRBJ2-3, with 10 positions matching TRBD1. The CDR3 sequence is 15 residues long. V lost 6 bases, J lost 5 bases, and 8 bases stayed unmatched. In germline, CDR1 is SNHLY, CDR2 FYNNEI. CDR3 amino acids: CASRKDRGLIDTQYF. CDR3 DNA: TGTGCCAGCAGAAAAGACAGGGGGCTTATAGATACGCAGTATTTT. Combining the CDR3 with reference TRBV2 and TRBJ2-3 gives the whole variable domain EPEVTQTPSHQVTQMGQEVILRCVPISNHLYFYWYRQILGQKVEFLVSFYNNEISEKSEIFDDQFSVERPDGSNFTLKIRSTKLEDSAMYFCASRKDRGLIDTQYFGPGTRLTVL.

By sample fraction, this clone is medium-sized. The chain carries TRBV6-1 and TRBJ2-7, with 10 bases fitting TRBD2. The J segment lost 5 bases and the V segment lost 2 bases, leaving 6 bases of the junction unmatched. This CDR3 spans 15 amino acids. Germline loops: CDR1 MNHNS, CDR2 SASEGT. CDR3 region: CASSELAGGANEQYF. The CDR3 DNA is TGTGCCAGCAGTGAATTAGCGGGAGGAGCCAACGAGCAGTACTTC.

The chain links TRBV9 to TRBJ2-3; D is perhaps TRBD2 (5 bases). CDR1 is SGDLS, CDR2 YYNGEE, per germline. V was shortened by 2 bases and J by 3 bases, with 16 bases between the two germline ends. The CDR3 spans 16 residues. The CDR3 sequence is CASSVGPNSGTDTQYF. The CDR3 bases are TGTGCCAGCAGCGTTGGGCCCAACTCGGGGACAGATACGCAGTATTTT.

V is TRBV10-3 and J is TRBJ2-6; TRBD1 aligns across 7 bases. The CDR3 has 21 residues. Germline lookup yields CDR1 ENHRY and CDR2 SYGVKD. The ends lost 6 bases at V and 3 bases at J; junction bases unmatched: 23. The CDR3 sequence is CAISRQGPSNIYRNGANVLTF. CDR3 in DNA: TGTGCCATCAGCCGACAGGGTCCCTCAAACATCTACCGTAATGGGGCCAACGTCCTGACTTTC.

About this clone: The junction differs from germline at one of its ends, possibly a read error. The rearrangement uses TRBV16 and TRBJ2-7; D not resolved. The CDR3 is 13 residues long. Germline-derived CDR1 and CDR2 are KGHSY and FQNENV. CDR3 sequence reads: CASSVAASYGQYF. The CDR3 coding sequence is TGTGCCAGCAGCGTAGCCGCTTCCTACGGGCAGTACTTC.

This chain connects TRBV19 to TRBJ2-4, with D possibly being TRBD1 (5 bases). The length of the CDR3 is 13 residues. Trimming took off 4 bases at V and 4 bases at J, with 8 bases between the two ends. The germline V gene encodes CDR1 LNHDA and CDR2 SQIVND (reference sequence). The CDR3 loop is CASSKGSKNIQYF. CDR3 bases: TGTGCCAGTAGTAAGGGGTCAAAAAACATTCAGTACTTC.

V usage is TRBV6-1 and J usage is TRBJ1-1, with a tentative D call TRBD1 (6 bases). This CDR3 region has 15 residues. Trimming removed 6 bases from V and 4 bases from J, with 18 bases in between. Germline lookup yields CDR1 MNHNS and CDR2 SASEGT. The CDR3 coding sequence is TGTGCCAGCAGCCTAATCCAGGGGCCGGGCACTGAAGCTTTCTTT. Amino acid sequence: CASSLIQGPGTEAFF.

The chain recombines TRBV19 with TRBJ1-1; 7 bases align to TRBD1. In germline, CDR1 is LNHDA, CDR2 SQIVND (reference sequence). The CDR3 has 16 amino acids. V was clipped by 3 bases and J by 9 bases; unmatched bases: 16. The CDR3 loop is CASSMGLRQGGGKAFF. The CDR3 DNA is TGTGCCAGTAGTATGGGTCTTAGACAGGGAGGAGGAAAAGCTTTCTTT.

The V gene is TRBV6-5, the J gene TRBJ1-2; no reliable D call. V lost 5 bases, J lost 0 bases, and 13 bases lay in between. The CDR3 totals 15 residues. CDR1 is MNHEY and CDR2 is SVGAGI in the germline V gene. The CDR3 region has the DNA TGTGCCAGCAGTCTAAACTCGGTATCTAACTATGGCTACACCTTC. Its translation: CASSLNSVSNYGYTF.

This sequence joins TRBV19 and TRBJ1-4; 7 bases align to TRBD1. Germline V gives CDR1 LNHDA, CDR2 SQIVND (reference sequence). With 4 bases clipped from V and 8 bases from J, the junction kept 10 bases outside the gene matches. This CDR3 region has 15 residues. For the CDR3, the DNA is TGTGCCAGTAGTAAGGGGGACAGCGTTGGGGAAAAACTGTTTTTT. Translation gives CASSKGDSVGEKLFF.

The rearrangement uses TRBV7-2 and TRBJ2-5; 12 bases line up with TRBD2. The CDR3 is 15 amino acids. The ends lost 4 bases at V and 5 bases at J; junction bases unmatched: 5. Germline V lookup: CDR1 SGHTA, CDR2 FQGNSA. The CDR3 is CASSSRLAGVETQYF. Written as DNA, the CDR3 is TGTGCCAGCAGCTCCCGACTAGCGGGAGTGGAGACCCAGTACTTC.

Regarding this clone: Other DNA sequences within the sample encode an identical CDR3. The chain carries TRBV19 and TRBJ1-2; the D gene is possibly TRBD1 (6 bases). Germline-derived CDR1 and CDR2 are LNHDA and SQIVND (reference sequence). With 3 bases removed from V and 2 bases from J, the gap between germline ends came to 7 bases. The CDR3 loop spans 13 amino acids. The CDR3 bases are TGTGCCAGTAGTATCCAGGGGAACTATGGCTACACCTTC. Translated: CASSIQGNYGYTF.

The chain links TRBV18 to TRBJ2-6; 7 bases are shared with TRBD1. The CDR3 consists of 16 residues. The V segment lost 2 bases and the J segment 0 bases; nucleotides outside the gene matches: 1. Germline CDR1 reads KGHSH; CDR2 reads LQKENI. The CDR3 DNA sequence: TGTGCCAGCTCACCAGGGACAGCCTCTGGGGCCAACGTCCTGACTTTC. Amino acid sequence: CASSPGTASGANVLTF.

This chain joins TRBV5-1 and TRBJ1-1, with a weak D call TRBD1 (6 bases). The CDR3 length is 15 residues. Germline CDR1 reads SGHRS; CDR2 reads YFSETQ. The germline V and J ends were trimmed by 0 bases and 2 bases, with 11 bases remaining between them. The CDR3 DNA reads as TGCGCCAGCAGCTTGGTCAGGGGTGGAAACACTGAAGCTTTCTTT. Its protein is CASSLVRGGNTEAFF.

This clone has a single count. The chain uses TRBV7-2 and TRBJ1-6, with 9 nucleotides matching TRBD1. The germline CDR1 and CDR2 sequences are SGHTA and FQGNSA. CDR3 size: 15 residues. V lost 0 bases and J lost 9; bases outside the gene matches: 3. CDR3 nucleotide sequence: TGTGCCAGCAGCTTAGCCGGGACAGGGAGTTCACCCCTCCACTTT. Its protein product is CASSLAGTGSSPLHF.

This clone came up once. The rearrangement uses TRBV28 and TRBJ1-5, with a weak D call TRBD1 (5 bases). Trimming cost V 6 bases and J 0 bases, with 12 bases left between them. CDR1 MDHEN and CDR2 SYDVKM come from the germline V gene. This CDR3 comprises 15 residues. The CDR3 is CASRTDPYSNQPQHF. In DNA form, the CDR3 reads TGTGCCAGCAGGACAGACCCCTATAGCAATCAGCCCCAGCATTTT.

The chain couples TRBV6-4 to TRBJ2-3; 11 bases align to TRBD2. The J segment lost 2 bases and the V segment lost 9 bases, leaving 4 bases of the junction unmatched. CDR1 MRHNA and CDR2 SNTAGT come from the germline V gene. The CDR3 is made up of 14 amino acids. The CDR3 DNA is TGTGCCAGACTAGCGGGGGAGCACACAGATACGCAGTATTTT. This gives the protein CARLAGEHTDTQYF.

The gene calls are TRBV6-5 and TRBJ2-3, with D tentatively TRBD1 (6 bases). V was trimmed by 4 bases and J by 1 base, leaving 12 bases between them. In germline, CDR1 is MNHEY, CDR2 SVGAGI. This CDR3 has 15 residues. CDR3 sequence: CASSSDSFGTDTQYF. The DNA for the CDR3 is TGTGCCAGCAGTTCGGACAGTTTCGGCACAGATACGCAGTATTTT.

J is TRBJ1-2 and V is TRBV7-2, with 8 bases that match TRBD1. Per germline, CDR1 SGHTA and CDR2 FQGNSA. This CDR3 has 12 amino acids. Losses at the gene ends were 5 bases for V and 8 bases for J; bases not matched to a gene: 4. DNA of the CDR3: TGTGCCAGCAGCGGACAGGGCTACGGCTACACCTTC. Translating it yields CASSGQGYGYTF.

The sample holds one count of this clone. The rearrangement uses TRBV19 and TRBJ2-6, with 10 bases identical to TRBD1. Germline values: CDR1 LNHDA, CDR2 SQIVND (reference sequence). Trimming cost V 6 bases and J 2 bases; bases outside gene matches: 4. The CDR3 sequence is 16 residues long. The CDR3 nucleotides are TGTGCCAGTAGCCCCGGGACAGGGGCTGGGGCCAACGTCCTGACTTTC. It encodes CASSPGTGAGANVLTF.